The 9 T cell receptor beta chains below all came from one sample that was sequenced in a study of beta chain features in type 1 diabetes. Expressed TCRB transcripts were sequenced after all isolated RNA was converted to cDNA. Method: immunoSEQ multiplex PCR; TCRdb's copy keeps in-frame clones and lacks some. The sample has about 160,000 clones; approximately 7.8% are singletons. These receptors are not linked to any known antigen. General observations from the study: Shortening that was moderate but significant affected the TCRB CDR3s of Type 1 diabetes patients in all four CD4+ subsets.

The material sequenced was central memory CD4+ T cells from blood. The receptor set was obtained from a woman in her forties with type 1 diabetes.

V and J are TRBV7-2 and TRBJ2-4; 13 nucleotides line up with TRBD2. The germline V gene encodes CDR1 SGHTA and CDR2 FQGNSA. Trimming took 3 bases from V and 7 from J; bases not matched to a gene: 3. The CDR3 is 15 amino acids. For the CDR3, the DNA is TGTGCCAGCAGCTTTTCGACTAGCGGGGGGAACATTCAGTACTTC. This encodes CASSFSTSGGNIQYF.

This clone came up a few times. The chain has TRBV9 and TRBJ2-5, with D maybe TRBD1 (5 bases). The CDR3 consists of 14 residues. The V end was cut by 0 bases, the J end by 5 bases, with 11 bases between. Germline CDR1 SGDLS, CDR2 YYNGEE. This CDR3 is CASSVGMGRETQYF. As DNA, the CDR3 is TGTGCCAGCAGCGTAGGGATGGGGCGTGAGACCCAGTACTTC. Based on the CDR3 plus reference TRBV9 and TRBJ2-5, the full variable domain is DSGVTQTPKHLITATGQRVTLRCSPRSGDLSVYWYQQSLDQGLQFLIQYYNGEERAKGNILERFSAQQFPDLHSELNLSSLELGDSALYFCASSVGMGRETQYFGPGTRLLVL.

This clone showed up many times. The rearrangement links TRBV19 to TRBJ2-1, with TRBD2 matching over 10 bases. The CDR3 totals 14 residues. Germline CDR1 is LNHDA and CDR2 is SQIVND (reference sequence). V lost 2 bases and J lost 10; bases outside the gene matches: 5. In nucleotides, the CDR3 is TGTGCCAGTAGTATATTAGCGGGAGGAACGGAGCAGTTCTTC. Amino acid sequence: CASSILAGGTEQFF.

This clone was seen more than once but under ten times. The V call is TRBV7-3, the J call TRBJ2-1, with 7 bases aligning to TRBD1. CDR1 and CDR2 (germline): SGHTA, FQGTGA. This CDR3 has 14 amino acids. With 5 bases clipped from V and 6 bases from J, the junction kept 7 bases outside the gene matches. The CDR3: CASSPDRDSNEQFF. CDR3 nucleotide sequence: TGTGCCAGCAGCCCCGACAGGGATTCCAATGAGCAGTTCTTC.

In its sample, this clone was seen a few times. The rearrangement uses TRBV5-1 and TRBJ2-5, with 8 bases lining up with TRBD1. The J call may be mistaken, given a closer DNA end match to TRBJ2-7. CDR1 and CDR2 (germline): SGHRS, YFSETQ. CDR3 size: 13 residues. In DNA form, the CDR3 reads TGCGCCAGCAGTTCCGGGACAGGTTACGAGCAGTACTTC. Translation: CASSSGTGYEQYF.

The chain has TRBV4-3 and TRBJ2-3; TRBD2 aligns across 14 bases. This CDR3 comprises 17 residues. With 6 bases clipped from V and 12 bases from J, the junction kept 17 bases outside the gene matches. Germline CDR1 reads LGHNA; CDR2 reads YSLEER. This chain's CDR3 is CASRNYPGTSGSIPQYF. CDR3 nucleotides: TGCGCCAGCAGAAACTACCCCGGGACTAGCGGGAGCATCCCTCAGTATTTT.

This clone was seen many times. Here the CDR3 reads CASSFTGSGEQFF. The CDR3 DNA sequence: TGTGCCAGCAGCTTCACAGGGAGCGGTGAGCAGTTCTTC. The V call is TRBV9, the J call TRBJ2-1, with D perhaps matching TRBD1 (6 bases). V shed 4 bases and J shed 9 bases, with 14 bases lying between them. Germline CDR1 and CDR2: SGDLS and YYNGEE. The CDR3 has 13 amino acids.

The genes are TRBV5-4 and TRBJ2-3, with D maybe TRBD2 (5 bases). The CDR3 has 13 residues. The germline V gene encodes CDR1 SGHNT and CDR2 YYREEE (reference sequence). V dropped 4 bases and J dropped 2 bases, with 8 bases sitting between them. This CDR3 reads CASSAGLTDTQYF. CDR3 bases: TGTGCCAGCAGCGCAGGACTCACAGATACGCAGTATTTT.

This clone came up many times. The chain recombines TRBV28 with TRBJ1-1; weak D call: TRBD1 (5 bases). Deletions cut 11 bases from V and 4 bases from J, with 14 bases between. This CDR3 comprises 12 residues. The V gene's germline CDR1 is MDHEN and CDR2 SYDVKM. In DNA form, the CDR3 reads TGTGCCGGCCACCAGGGAGGCACTGAAGCTTTCTTT. This translates into CAGHQGGTEAFF. The full variable domain, in which reference TRBV28 and TRBJ1-1 provide the parts outside the CDR3, is DVKVTQSSRYLVKRTGEKVFLECVQDMDHENMFWYRQDPGLGLRLIYFSYDVKMKEKGDIPEGYSVSREKKERFSLILESASTNQTSMYLCAGHQGGTEAFFGQGTRLTVV.